Following are 28 T cell receptor beta chains from one sample sequenced in a study of shared clonotypes between healthy human individuals. Profiling relied on immunoSEQ multiplex PCR, and the TCRdb table lists in-frame clones only, not all of them. The sample has 90,000 to 130,000 clones, around 65% seen once. The sequenced sample consisted of memory CD8+ T cells sorted from blood. Subset in this sample: CD45RO+ cells pooled with CCR7-negative TemRA cells. These receptors were collected from a woman in her twenties or thirties in good health.

The chain recombines TRBV28 with TRBJ2-1; 7 bases align to TRBD2. The CDR3 runs 16 residues. The V and J ends lost 2 bases and 2 bases, in that order; junction bases with no gene match: 6. Germline assignment: CDR1 MDHEN and CDR2 SYDVKM. The CDR3 sequence is CASSLGAGAPYNEQFF. The CDR3 DNA is TGTGCCAGCAGTTTAGGTGCGGGAGCGCCCTACAATGAGCAGTTCTTC.

This clone was seen a few times. V gene TRBV5-6 combines with J gene TRBJ2-7, with no clear D. There are 13 residues in the CDR3. Germline lookup yields CDR1 SGHDT and CDR2 YYEEEE. V was clipped by 3 bases and J by 1 base, with 8 bases between them. CDR3 region: CASSYHGSYEQYF. The CDR3 region has the DNA TGTGCCAGCAGCTATCACGGGTCCTACGAGCAGTACTTC.

This chain connects TRBV15 to TRBJ1-4; D is possibly TRBD1 (5 bases). The CDR3 loop spans 18 amino acids. Germline V gene sequence: CDR1 LNHNV, CDR2 YYDKDF (reference sequence). V was shortened by 2 bases and J by 5 bases, with 21 bases between the two germline ends. This CDR3 reads CATSRYGRVGRLNEKLFF. In nucleotides, the CDR3 is TGTGCCACCAGCAGATACGGTAGGGTGGGACGTCTGAATGAAAAACTGTTTTTT.

In its sample, this clone was seen once. The chain carries TRBV5-1 and TRBJ1-2; no firm D call. The CDR3 loop spans 13 amino acids. Germline CDR1 is SGHRS and CDR2 is YFSETQ. Trimming removed 1 base from V and 5 bases from J, with 9 bases in between. The CDR3 spells CASSLWRTYGYTF. CDR3 nucleotide sequence: TGCGCCAGCAGCTTGTGGCGGACGTATGGCTACACCTTC.

The chain combines TRBV6-5 with TRBJ2-7; D might be TRBD1 or TRBD2, each matching 5 bases. Germline V gives CDR1 MNHEY, CDR2 SVGAGI. This CDR3 spans 13 amino acids. Trimming took off 7 bases at V and 5 bases at J, with 15 bases between the two ends. CDR3 coding DNA: TGTGCCAGCATGGGGGACGAACCCCACGAGCAGTACTTC. Protein: CASMGDEPHEQYF.

This chain links TRBV6-1 with TRBJ2-7; 12 positions agree with TRBD2. CDR1 is MNHNS and CDR2 is SASEGT in the germline V gene. The CDR3 runs to 16 residues. The V gene end was trimmed by 3 bases and the J gene end by 4 bases; junction bases not matched to a gene: 7. For the CDR3, the DNA is TGTGCCAGCAGTGACCTCGGACTAGCGGGGCCGTACGAGCAGTACTTC. Translation gives CASSDLGLAGPYEQYF.

This clone is a singleton in its sample. J is TRBJ2-1 and V is TRBV27; D is unclear. CDR1 is MNHEY and CDR2 is SMNVEV in the germline V gene (reference sequence). The V end lost 4 bases, the J end lost 0 bases, and 13 bases lay between the germline ends. The CDR3 is 16 residues long. In DNA, the CDR3 is TGTGCCAGCAGTTCTTTTATGACCCCCTCCTACAATGAGCAGTTCTTC. Its translation: CASSSFMTPSYNEQFF.

About this clone itself: This likely reflects a read error, since a far larger clone is one base away. The chain links TRBV6-4 to TRBJ2-7, with 11 positions matching TRBD2. J was trimmed by 0 bases and V by 5 bases; bases with no gene match: 6. The CDR3 is 16 residues long. From germline, CDR1 is MRHNA and CDR2 SNTAGT. CDR3 residues: CASSLQGLADSYEQYF. The CDR3, as DNA: TGTGCCAGCAGTCTCCAGGGACTAGCGGACTCCTACGAGCAGTACTTC.

CDR3 coding DNA: TGTGCCATCAGTGAGGCCGAGCGACAGGGTATCCCCGAGCAGTACTTC. This translates into CAISEAERQGIPEQYF. V usage is TRBV10-3 and J usage is TRBJ2-7; 7 bases line up with TRBD1. The V gene's germline CDR1 is ENHRY and CDR2 SYGVKD. This CDR3 is built from 16 residues. The J segment lost 6 bases and the V segment lost 2 bases, leaving 13 bases of the junction unmatched.

This chain uses TRBV29-1 with TRBJ2-1, with a weak D call TRBD1 (6 bases). This CDR3 is built from 11 residues. Germline V gives CDR1 SQVTM, CDR2 ANQGSEA. V was trimmed by 3 bases and J by 10 bases, leaving 10 bases between them. In nucleotides, the CDR3 is TGCAGCGTTGAGTACAGGGACGAGCAGTTCTTC. Its translation: CSVEYRDEQFF.

The V gene is TRBV15, the J gene TRBJ2-2, with unresolved D. CDR3 length equals 13 residues. In germline, CDR1 is LNHNV, CDR2 YYDKDF (reference sequence). Trimming took 0 bases from V and 6 from J, leaving 5 bases between them. The CDR3 is CATSRDQAGELFF. The DNA for the CDR3 is TGTGCCACCAGCAGAGATCAAGCCGGGGAGCTGTTTTTT.

In the case of this clone: Additional DNA sequences in this sample encode the identical CDR3. The rearrangement uses TRBV19 and TRBJ2-7, with D maybe TRBD2 (5 bases). Germline assignment: CDR1 LNHDA and CDR2 SQIVND (reference sequence). The CDR3 is 13 residues long. The V and J ends lost 7 bases and 1 base respectively, with 11 bases between them. The CDR3 loop is CASMSRDSYEQYF. CDR3 DNA sequence: TGTGCCAGTATGAGTCGGGATTCCTACGAGCAGTACTTC. The full variable domain, with the rest looked up from reference TRBV19 and TRBJ2-7, is DGGITQSPKYLFRKEGQNVTLSCEQNLNHDAMYWYRQDPGQGLRLIYYSQIVNDFQKGDIAEGYSVSREKKESFPLTVTSAQKNPTAFYLCASMSRDSYEQYFGPGTRLTVT.

Details on this clone: Other DNA variants within this sample encode the same CDR3. The V call is TRBV2, the J call TRBJ1-5; the D gene is possibly TRBD1 (5 bases). The CDR3 consists of 15 residues. Germline V lookup: CDR1 SNHLY, CDR2 FYNNEI. The V end was cut by 3 bases, the J end by 4 bases, with 13 bases between. The CDR3: CASSDRRVGNQPQHF. The CDR3 nucleotides are TGTGCCAGCAGTGACCGCAGGGTGGGAAATCAGCCCCAGCATTTT.

The table lists this clone with a few counts. This chain uses TRBV5-1 with TRBJ2-7; D not certain. The V end lost 0 bases, the J end lost 0 bases, and 16 bases lay between the germline ends. The germline V gene has CDR1 SGHRS and CDR2 YFSETQ. CDR3 size: 17 residues. CDR3 in DNA: TGCGCCAGCAGCTTGGAATCCCTCTCTGGTTTCTCCTACGAGCAGTACTTC. Amino acids: CASSLESLSGFSYEQYF.

The CDR3 spells CASSYSGGRNSPLHF. The CDR3 bases are TGTGCCAGCAGTTACTCGGGGGGCCGGAATTCACCCCTCCACTTT. V and J are TRBV6-5 and TRBJ1-6, with D perhaps TRBD1 (6 bases). Germline CDR1 is MNHEY and CDR2 is SVGAGI. Trimming took 0 bases from V and 7 from J, leaving 10 bases between them. The CDR3 covers 15 residues.

The V and J genes are TRBV2 and TRBJ2-7; the D is unclear. Germline CDR1 SNHLY, CDR2 FYNNEI. This CDR3 is 14 amino acids long. Trimming removed 7 bases at V and 2 bases at J, with 15 bases between. This chain's CDR3 is CASNPNGIPYEQYF. Written as DNA, the CDR3 is TGTGCCAGCAACCCTAATGGGATCCCCTACGAGCAGTACTTC.

The J gene is TRBJ2-7, the V gene TRBV16; 8 bases map to TRBD1. In germline, CDR1 is KGHSY, CDR2 FQNENV. J was trimmed by 3 bases and V by 3 bases; bases with no gene match: 4. The CDR3 spans 14 residues. The CDR3 DNA reads TGTGCCAGCAGCCAGGGACAGGACCGCTACGAGCAGTACTTC. This sequence encodes CASSQGQDRYEQYF.

The chain is built from TRBV4-1 and TRBJ2-3, with 7 bases identical to TRBD2. Germline loops: CDR1 MGHRA, CDR2 YSYEKL. The J segment lost 4 bases and the V segment lost 1 base, leaving 5 bases of the junction unmatched. The CDR3 runs to 15 residues. CDR3 in amino acids: CASSQVAGVSDTQYF. CDR3 nucleotide sequence: TGCGCCAGCAGCCAAGTGGCGGGAGTCTCAGATACGCAGTATTTT.

The V call is TRBV5-1, the J call TRBJ2-6; a weak D match, TRBD2 (6 bases). Trimming took 4 bases from V and 4 from J, leaving 12 bases between them. The germline CDR1 and CDR2 sequences are SGHRS and YFSETQ. This CDR3 region has 15 residues. As DNA, the CDR3 is TGCGCCAGCAGCCCTGGCGGGGCAGGGGCCAACGTCCTGACTTTC. Translated: CASSPGGAGANVLTF.

The chain employs TRBV16 and TRBJ2-1, with D perhaps TRBD2 (6 bases). This CDR3 has 17 amino acids. V lost 0 bases and J 3 bases, leaving 15 bases between the germline ends. The V gene's germline CDR1 is KGHSY and CDR2 FQNENV. The CDR3 loop is CASSQSSGQGGYNEQFF. The DNA of the CDR3 is TGTGCCAGCAGCCAATCATCGGGCCAGGGAGGCTACAATGAGCAGTTCTTC.

This chain uses TRBV19 with TRBJ1-5; tentative D call: TRBD1 (6 bases). V lost 7 bases, J lost 4 bases, and 17 bases lay in between. The CDR3 runs 15 residues. Germline lookup yields CDR1 LNHDA and CDR2 SQIVND (reference sequence). CDR3 loop: CASISQGSTNQPQHF. The CDR3 DNA is TGTGCCAGTATTTCGCAGGGGTCGACGAATCAGCCCCAGCATTTT.

V usage is TRBV19 and J usage is TRBJ2-7; TRBD1 matches at 7 bases. The CDR3 runs 11 residues. CDR1 and CDR2 (germline): LNHDA, SQIVND (reference sequence). The CDR3: CASRRTTGTEV. Written as DNA, the CDR3 is TGTGCCAGTAGGCGCACGACAGGGACAGAAGTC.

This clone came up a few times. This rearrangement joins TRBV25-1 to TRBJ2-5, with 16 bases aligning to TRBD2. With the DNA end fitting TRBJ2-7 better, the J assignment may be wrong. Germline values: CDR1 MGHDK, CDR2 SYGVNS. The CDR3 spans 17 residues. CDR3 sequence (DNA): TGTGCCAGCAGTGAGCTCACCGGGACTAGCGGGAGGGGCGAGCAGTACTTC. Its translation: CASSELTGTSGRGEQYF.

The rearrangement links TRBV27 to TRBJ2-7; the D gene is possibly TRBD2 (6 bases). Trimming pared 3 bases from V and 4 bases from J, leaving 13 bases between. CDR3 size: 14 residues. CDR1 is MNHEY and CDR2 is SMNVEV in the germline V gene (reference sequence). The CDR3 protein is CASSFDSGGYEQYF. The CDR3 nucleotides are TGTGCCAGCAGTTTCGACAGTGGAGGGTACGAGCAGTACTTC.

Many counts were recorded for this clone. This chain uses TRBV29-1 with TRBJ2-5, with D perhaps matching TRBD1 (6 bases). Near its end, the DNA agrees better with TRBJ2-7, so the J call may be wrong. CDR1 is SQVTM and CDR2 is ANQGSEA in the germline V gene. The CDR3 is made up of 13 amino acids. The CDR3 DNA is TGCAGCGTTGCCAGGGACACCTCCTACGAGCAGTACTTC. As protein: CSVARDTSYEQYF.

This clone was seen only once. The J gene is TRBJ1-1, the V gene TRBV15, with TRBD1 as a possible D gene (5 bases). V was shortened by 7 bases and J by 2 bases, with 14 bases between the two germline ends. CDR1 is LNHNV and CDR2 is YYDKDF in the germline V gene (reference sequence). The CDR3 runs to 14 residues. This chain's CDR3 is CATNSRGGNTEAFF. The CDR3 region has the DNA TGTGCCACCAACTCGCGGGGGGGTAACACTGAAGCTTTCTTT.

This clone was counted between two and nine times. The chain couples TRBV28 to TRBJ2-7; D may be TRBD1 (6 bases). The V gene lost 5 bases and the J gene lost 0 bases, with 11 bases spanning the gap. The germline gives CDR1 MDHEN, CDR2 SYDVKM. CDR3 length equals 14 residues. CDR3 DNA sequence: TGTGCCAGCAGTCAGACAGGTAGCTCCTACGAGCAGTACTTC. Its translation: CASSQTGSSYEQYF.

This chain links TRBV19 with TRBJ2-3; no definite D call. The V end lost 3 bases, the J end lost 6 bases, and 13 bases lay between the germline ends. Germline CDR1 is LNHDA and CDR2 is SQIVND (reference sequence). The CDR3 consists of 14 residues. The CDR3 here is CASSMVYPGDTQYF. The CDR3 nucleotides are TGTGCCAGTAGTATGGTTTATCCGGGTGATACGCAGTATTTT.